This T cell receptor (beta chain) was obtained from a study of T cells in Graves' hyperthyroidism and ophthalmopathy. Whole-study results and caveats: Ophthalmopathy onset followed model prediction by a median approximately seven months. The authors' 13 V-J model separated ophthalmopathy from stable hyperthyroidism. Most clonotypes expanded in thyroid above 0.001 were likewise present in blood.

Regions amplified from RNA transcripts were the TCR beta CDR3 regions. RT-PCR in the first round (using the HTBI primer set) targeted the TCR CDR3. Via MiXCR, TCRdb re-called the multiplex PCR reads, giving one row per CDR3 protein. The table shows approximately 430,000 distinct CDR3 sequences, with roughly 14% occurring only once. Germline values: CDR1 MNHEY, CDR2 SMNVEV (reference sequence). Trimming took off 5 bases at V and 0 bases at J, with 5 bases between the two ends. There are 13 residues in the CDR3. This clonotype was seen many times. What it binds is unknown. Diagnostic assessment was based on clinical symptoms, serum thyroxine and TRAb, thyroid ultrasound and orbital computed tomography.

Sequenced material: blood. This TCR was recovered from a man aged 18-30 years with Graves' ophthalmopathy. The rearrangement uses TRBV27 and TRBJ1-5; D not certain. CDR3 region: CASSPYSNQPQHF. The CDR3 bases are TGTGCCAGCAGTCCGTATAGCAATCAGCCCCAGCATTTT.